The source of this T cell receptor (beta chain) is a study of shared clonotypes between healthy human individuals. General study findings and limits: Apart from blood, nothing was sampled; tissue repertoires likely differ.

The study used 85 million or so PBMCs per unsorted sample for genomic DNA. With regard to this clone: No antigen is known for it.

Each subset's genomic DNA was split evenly across several immunoSEQ plates. As handled by the study authors: Filtering was not the same, since immunoSEQ gave junction-only sequences without quality scores. Here immunoSEQ multiplex PCR was the method, and the copy in TCRdb shows in-frame clones only, minus some. V and J calls plus clone size are reproduced from that table; the DNA served to infer D and trimming. The sample yields some 530,000 clones, around 80% seen once. The germline gives CDR1 MNHEY, CDR2 SMNVEV (reference sequence). After removal of 7 bases from V and 5 bases from J, the junction contained 8 bases not matched to a gene. The CDR3 totals 15 residues.

This sequence joins TRBV27 and TRBJ2-3; TRBD2 aligns across 11 bases. Sequencing was carried out using PBMCs. The TCR originated in a woman aged 40-49 years in good health. Some clones in this sample may be carry-over from other donors' samples. CDR3 DNA: TGTGCCAGCATGAAACTAGCGGGAGTTGTAGATACGCAGTATTTT. It is translated as CASMKLAGVVDTQYF.